This T cell receptor beta chain was identified in a study of cytomegalovirus exposure and HLA in healthy donors. Regarding the study as a whole: Previous analysis showed most TCR beta V segments were productive about 90% or about 30% of the time.

V lost 1 base, J lost 8 bases, and 14 bases lay in between. The CDR3 runs to 14 residues. Germline loops: CDR1 LGHNA, CDR2 YSLEER. Primers included in the PCR were 60 Vbeta and 13 Jbeta primers. The assay was immunoSEQ multiplex PCR, and TCRdb's table has in-frame clones only and misses some. The table records roughly 100,000 clones, about four fifths of them present only once. This clone was observed a single time. What it binds is not known. This rearrangement joins TRBV4-3 to TRBJ1-2; D may be TRBD1 (5 bases). Sequenced: PBMCs. The clonotype originates from a male donor in good health and CMV-seropositive. For the CDR3, the DNA is TGCGCCAGCAGCCAAGTATATCAGGGAGGGGGCTACACCTTC. Protein sequence: CASSQVYQGGGYTF.